A selection of T cell receptor beta chains follows, all from one sample in a study of response to subunit inactivated influenza vaccine. Each CDR3 protein is one row after TCRdb ran MiXCR on the RT-PCR reads. The data hold about 520,000 distinct CDR3 sequences, with approximately 7.3% observed a single time. The source was PBMCs from blood, collected 23 months after vaccination. All receptors derive from a man aged 45 to 75 who received an inactivated influenza vaccine. CDR3s include the opening cysteine and the closing phenylalanine or tryptophan.

v_call cdr3_aa
TRBV4-2 CASSQDLWASSTRTDTQYF
TRBV15 CATSRERGRSPTDTQYF
TRBV7-9 CASSYFRGYQETQYF
TRBV30 CAWSVLGLAGEGGQFF
TRBV4-1 CASSQQDRSSYEQYF
TRBV7-2 CASSLSGGAGWNEQFF
TRBV3-1 CASSQAGVRLAKNIQYF
TRBV20-1 CSARRQPNTEAFF
TRBV12-3/TRBV12-4 CASKPGQGYTDTQYF
TRBV2 CASSGTAPETQYF
TRBV5-1 CASSVGVRVYGYTF
TRBV4-1 CASSQDGQGEQPQHF
TRBV9 CASSITGDDGYTF
TRBV7-9 CASSLAGDWKTQYF
TRBV6-2/TRBV6-3 CASSWGTSSYGYTF
TRBV11-2 CASSFPGHLLETEAFF
TRBV20-1 CSAIDSSHLTDTQYF
TRBV6-2/TRBV6-3 CASTIGGAGTGVSPLHF
TRBV9 CASSSQGSRETQYF
TRBV7-2 CASSRPEGAGGYTF
TRBV10-3 CAIKRGQVNTGELFF
TRBV11-2 CASSFGWALEYEQYF
TRBV20-1 CSADRGGNEQFF
TRBV7-8 CASSPSLAGVVNEQFF
TRBV5-1 CASSKAGTGGFSNTGELFF
TRBV4-2 CASSQDFQGASYEQYF
TRBV27 CASSRGQAITNTGELFF
TRBV5-1 CASSKDRGGTEAFF
TRBV12-3/TRBV12-4 CASSLERTAETQYF
TRBV11-2 CASSGQGTLSDEQFF
TRBV20-1 CSARGGRGVDEDTQYF
TRBV10-3 CAISQGLAGAQFF
TRBV20-1 CSARLDSKYYGYTF
TRBV6-6 CASSSANIQYF
TRBV20-1 CSGAREVAGELFF
TRBV4-3 CASSPWTVGDTDTQYF
TRBV12-3/TRBV12-4 CASRVDRGQPQHF
TRBV29-1 CSVEVQEHQPQHF
TRBV4-1 CASSQVSHRGGEKLFF
TRBV20-1 CSASFPLAGLYNEQFF
TRBV4-2 CASSQEAGGVTYEQYF
TRBV6-6 CASSYRMGVGAFF
TRBV28 CASSLSGGSRAQYF
TRBV12-3/TRBV12-4 CASTPESHYNEQFF
TRBV6-1 CASSINRVGQPQHF
TRBV9 CASSPRPGETQYF
TRBV18 CASSPGQGYDGYTF
TRBV3-1 CASSQALNEQYF
TRBV5-1 CASSSDRVNYGYTF
TRBV20-1 CSASAVRNYEQYF
TRBV28 CASSSPREGYRNEQFF